Below are 5 T cell receptor beta chains sequenced from a single sample in a study of technical replicates of blood from a few donors. Assay: immunoSEQ multiplex PCR; the TCRdb copy retains only in-frame clones and omits some. Among around 60,000 clones listed, 80% to 95% were seen once. Specimen: PBMCs. Source of these receptors: a human donor in good health. Some clones in this sample may be carry-over from other donors' samples.

The V call is TRBV7-8, the J call TRBJ2-2; D is undetermined. Germline V gene lookup returns CDR1 SGHVS and CDR2 FQNEAQ. V dropped 4 bases and J dropped 6 bases, with 12 bases sitting between them. There are 14 residues in the CDR3. As DNA, the CDR3 is TGTGCCAGCAGCTCCCACTATAACTCCGGGGAGCTGTTTTTT. It yields the protein CASSSHYNSGELFF.

The chain employs TRBV5-4 and TRBJ2-3, with a possible D match to TRBD2 (6 bases). V gave up 0 bases and J gave up 4 bases, with 12 bases separating them. Per germline, CDR1 SGHNT and CDR2 YYREEE (reference sequence). The CDR3 is 15 residues long. Here the CDR3 DNA reads TGTGCCAGCAGCTTGGACGGGACTCAGTCAGATACGCAGTATTTT. This codes for CASSLDGTQSDTQYF.

This chain joins TRBV5-6 and TRBJ2-5; D is undetermined. The CDR3 loop spans 14 amino acids. V was clipped by 0 bases and J by 1 base, with 7 bases between them. The germline CDR1 and CDR2 sequences are SGHDT and YYEEEE. The CDR3 DNA reads as TGTGCCAGCAGCTTGGGGCTTTTCCAAGAGACCCAGTACTTC. Its translation is CASSLGLFQETQYF.

This clone was observed a few times. The chain combines TRBV29-1 with TRBJ1-1, with 7 bases matching TRBD1. The V gene end was trimmed by 2 bases and the J gene end by 7 bases; junction bases not matched to a gene: 4. The CDR3 is 12 residues long. CDR1 is SQVTM and CDR2 is ANQGSEA in the germline V gene. CDR3 sequence (DNA): TGCAGCGTTGAATGGGACAGAAATGAAGCTTTCTTT. Translation gives CSVEWDRNEAFF.

V is TRBV7-8 and J is TRBJ1-2; no clear D gene. The length of the CDR3 is 17 residues. Trimming took off 1 base at V and 7 bases at J, with 22 bases between the two ends. Germline V gene lookup returns CDR1 SGHVS and CDR2 FQNEAQ. CDR3 bases: TGTGCCAGCAGCTTAGGAGGAGGGTTGGATAGAGTCGGTGGCTACACCTTC. Translation: CASSLGGGLDRVGGYTF.